These 3 T cell receptor beta chains were all obtained from the same sample, sequenced in a study of cytomegalovirus exposure and HLA in healthy donors. This PCR relied on a set of 60 Vbeta primers and 13 Jbeta primers. Produced via immunoSEQ multiplex PCR; TCRdb's table is partial and in-frame only. The table includes approximately 140,000 clones, 78% detected once. Sequencing was carried out using PBMCs. Every receptor here comes from a male donor in good health and CMV-seronegative.

The chain joins TRBV4-3 to TRBJ1-1, with a possible D match to TRBD1 (5 bases). V lost 1 base and J 0 bases, leaving 9 bases between the germline ends. This CDR3 comprises 15 residues. Germline V gene lookup returns CDR1 LGHNA and CDR2 YSLEER. As DNA, the CDR3 is TGCGCCAGCAGCCAAGTTGACAGCTTGAACACTGAAGCTTTCTTT. Translation gives CASSQVDSLNTEAFF.

The chain combines TRBV7-9 with TRBJ1-1; D remains unclear. Trimming removed 1 base from V and 11 bases from J, with 11 bases in between. The CDR3 extends over 12 amino acids. Germline V gene sequence: CDR1 SEHNR, CDR2 FQNEAQ (reference sequence). CDR3 coding DNA: TGTGCCAGCAGCTTAGAGGAGGTTAGGGCTTTCTTT. It specifies CASSLEEVRAFF.

V is TRBV11-2 and J is TRBJ1-3; perhaps TRBD1 as D (5 bases). The ends were cut back, 1 base at V and 7 bases at J, with 14 bases in the middle. Germline CDR1 reads SGHAT; CDR2 reads FQNNGV. This CDR3 has 15 residues. In DNA form, the CDR3 reads TGTGCCAGCAGCTTAGGGACACCGGGACTCAACACCATATATTTT. It encodes CASSLGTPGLNTIYF.